Sequencing of this T cell receptor (beta chain) was carried out in a study of CD8 T cells in Susac syndrome. The study sequenced TCR beta in blood CD8+ and CD4+ T cells. A quantity of about 0.5 to 1 ug RNA underwent reverse transcription using random hexamers. It was immunoSEQ multiplex PCR that amplified TCR beta CDR3 across 54 Vbeta and 13 Jbeta. TCRdb independently ran MiXCR on the immunoSEQ multiplex PCR reads; one entry per CDR3 protein. Of fewer than 250,000 distinct CDR3 sequences listed, 93% were seen once; the top ten hold 0.1%. V dropped 5 bases and J dropped 8 bases, with 19 bases sitting between them. This CDR3 contains 15 residues.

Source material: CD4+ T cells from PBMCs. This clonotype was obtained from a human donor in good health. The J gene is TRBJ1-5, the V gene TRBV12-3 or TRBV12-4, with D tentatively TRBD1 (5 bases). This chain's CDR3 is CASSPRAGRGEPQHF. The CDR3 nucleotides read TGTGCCAGCAGTCCTCGGGCAGGGCGAGGGGAGCCCCAGCATTTT.